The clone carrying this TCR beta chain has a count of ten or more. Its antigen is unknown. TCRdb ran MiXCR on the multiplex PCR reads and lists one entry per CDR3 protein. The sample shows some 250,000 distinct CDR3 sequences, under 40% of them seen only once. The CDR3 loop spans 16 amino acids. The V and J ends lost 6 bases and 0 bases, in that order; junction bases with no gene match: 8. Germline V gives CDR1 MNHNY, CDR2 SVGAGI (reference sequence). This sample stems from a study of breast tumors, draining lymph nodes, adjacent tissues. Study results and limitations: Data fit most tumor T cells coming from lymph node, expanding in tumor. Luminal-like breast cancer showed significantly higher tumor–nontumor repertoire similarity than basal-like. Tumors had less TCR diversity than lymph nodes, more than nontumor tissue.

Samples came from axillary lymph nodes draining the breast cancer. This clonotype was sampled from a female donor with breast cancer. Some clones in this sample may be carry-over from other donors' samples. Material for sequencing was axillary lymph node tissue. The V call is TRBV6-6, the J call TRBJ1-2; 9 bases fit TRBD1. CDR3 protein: CASRTTGGLTNYGYTF. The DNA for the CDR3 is TGTGCCAGCAGGACTACAGGGGGCCTCACTAACTATGGCTACACCTTC.